A selection of T cell receptor beta chains follows, all from one sample in a study of neurological immune-mediated disorders. TCRdb re-derived calls from the 5' RACE reads in MiXCR, one entry per CDR3 protein. The data show about 66,000 distinct CDR3 sequences, with more than 9.5% seen just once and around 12% held by the top ten. Sequences were obtained from PBMCs. These receptors were taken from a man aged 25 to 40 in good health. Each CDR3 is given with its conserved first and last residue. Each record gives: V gene, J gene, D gene, CDR3 length, clone size, CDR3 protein, CDR3 DNA. D genes are given only for firm matches. Some rows mark clone size as missing; the rest say once, few, many or name a class of expanded clone.

TRBV4-1	TRBJ2-1	.	14	many	CASSQEGDYNEQFF	TGCGCCAGCAGCCAGGAGGGTGACTACAATGAGCAGTTCTTC
TRBV10-3	TRBJ1-6	.	16	.	CAIRVGVGSYNSPLHF	TGTGCCATCAGGGTGGGGGTGGGCTCCTATAATTCACCCCTCCACTTT
TRBV28	TRBJ2-7	TRBD1	13	.	CASSFSETGNQYF	TGTGCCAGCAGTTTTTCCGAGACAGGGAATCAGTACTTC
TRBV6-2/TRBV6-3	TRBJ2-1	TRBD2	15	few	CASSTGLAGVMEQFF	TGTGCCAGCAGTACGGGACTAGCGGGAGTAATGGAGCAGTTCTTC
TRBV29-1	TRBJ2-7	TRBD2	15	many	CSVEGTSGRGYEQYF	TGCAGCGTTGAGGGGACTAGCGGGAGAGGCTACGAGCAGTACTTC
TRBV29-1	TRBJ2-2	.	13	many	CSVGAADTGELFF	TGCAGCGTCGGTGCCGCGGACACCGGGGAGCTGTTTTTT
TRBV3-1	TRBJ2-1	TRBD2	16	many	CASSRGPSGNYNEQFF	TGTGCCAGCAGCCGAGGTCCTAGCGGGAATTACAATGAGCAGTTCTTC
TRBV12-3/TRBV12-4	TRBJ2-1	TRBD2	16	.	CASSPTSGRLGNEQFF	TGTGCCAGCAGTCCCACTAGCGGGAGGCTCGGGAATGAGCAGTTCTTC
TRBV20-1	TRBJ2-7	.	13	few	CSAPGRTFYEQYF	TGCAGTGCTCCCGGCCGGACCTTCTACGAGCAGTACTTC
TRBV13	TRBJ1-6	.	15	many	CASSLLPDYNSPLHF	TGTGCCAGCAGCTTATTACCGGATTATAATTCACCCCTCCACTTT
TRBV28	TRBJ2-1	.	13	many	CASSLGGANEQFF	TGTGCCAGCAGTTTGGGTGGGGCCAATGAGCAGTTCTTC
TRBV4-1	TRBJ2-7	.	14	many	CASSQNRQAYEQYF	TGCGCCAGCAGCCAAAACCGACAGGCCTACGAGCAGTACTTC
TRBV12-3/TRBV12-4	TRBJ2-7	.	13	many	CASTPSRGSVQYF	TGTGCCAGCACCCCGTCTAGGGGTTCGGTGCAGTACTTC
TRBV6-5	TRBJ2-2	.	14	many	CASSFQGITGELFF	TGTGCCAGCAGTTTTCAGGGGATCACCGGGGAGCTGTTTTTT
TRBV7-2	TRBJ1-1	.	12	many	CASSHGTGEAFF	TGTGCCAGCAGCCACGGGACCGGTGAAGCTTTCTTT
TRBV18	TRBJ2-1	TRBD2	15	many	CASSPDRRTSNEQFF	TGTGCCAGCTCACCAGATCGCCGGACTAGCAATGAGCAGTTCTTC
TRBV20-1	TRBJ1-4	.	13	many	CSARKDLNEKLFF	TGCAGTGCTAGGAAGGACCTTAATGAAAAACTGTTTTTT
TRBV9	TRBJ2-1	TRBD2	15	many	CASSVDRAGDDEQFF	TGTGCCAGCAGCGTAGATCGAGCGGGAGATGATGAGCAGTTCTTC
TRBV3-1	TRBJ1-4	.	14	many	CASSRQITNEKLFF	TGTGCCAGCAGCCGACAGATTACTAATGAAAAACTGTTTTTT
TRBV4-1	TRBJ2-1	TRBD1	16	many	CASSQDRRGLYNEQFF	TGCGCCAGCAGCCAAGATAGAAGGGGGCTCTACAATGAGCAGTTCTTC
TRBV20-1	TRBJ2-7	TRBD2	16	many	CSARGSSGRTLYEQYF	TGCAGTGCTAGAGGAAGTAGCGGGAGGACCCTCTACGAGCAGTACTTC
TRBV5-1	TRBJ2-5	TRBD1	16	many	CASSSGGTGVQETQYF	TGCGCCAGCAGCTCAGGAGGGACAGGGGTCCAAGAGACCCAGTACTTC
TRBV2	TRBJ2-7	.	13	many	CASSPGSSHEQYF	TGTGCCAGCAGCCCCGGGTCTTCCCACGAGCAGTACTTC
TRBV29-1	TRBJ2-7	TRBD2	14	.	CSVEEVTRGGEQHF	TGCAGCGTTGAAGAGGTGACTCGGGGGGGTGAGCAGCACTTC
TRBV5-1	TRBJ2-1	TRBD2	16	many	CASSHGASGGRGEQFF	TGCGCCAGCAGCCACGGGGCTAGCGGGGGACGGGGTGAGCAGTTCTTC
TRBV7-6	TRBJ1-2	.	15	many	CASSPIMTVNYGYTF	TGTGCCAGCAGCCCGATTATGACAGTTAACTATGGCTACACCTTC
TRBV27	TRBJ2-3	TRBD2	17	many	CASSLRGGLAGPDTQYF	TGTGCCAGCAGTTTAAGGGGGGGACTAGCGGGCCCAGATACGCAGTATTTT
TRBV12-3/TRBV12-4	TRBJ1-5	.	16	many	CASRRSGGDSNQPQHF	TGTGCCAGCAGAAGGTCGGGCGGGGATAGCAATCAGCCCCAGCATTTT
TRBV5-1	TRBJ1-3	.	19	many	CASSPRMWVFKGAGNTIYF	TGCGCCAGCAGCCCCCGCATGTGGGTTTTTAAGGGAGCTGGAAACACCATATATTTT
TRBV9	TRBJ2-5	.	15	.	CASSEWAGAQKTRYF	TGTGCCAGCAGCGAGTGGGCAGGGGCTCAAAAGACCCGGTACTTC
TRBV3-1	TRBJ2-5	TRBD2	16	many	CASSGTSGRNQETQYF	TGTGCCAGCAGCGGGACTAGCGGGAGAAACCAAGAGACCCAGTACTTC
TRBV5-1	TRBJ2-7	TRBD1	13	many	CASSPGTGDQQYF	TGCGCCAGCAGCCCCGGGACAGGGGACCAGCAGTACTTC
TRBV6-1	TRBJ1-1	.	15	many	CASSPTPDRNTEAFF	TGTGCCAGCAGCCCAACCCCGGACAGAAACACTGAAGCTTTCTTT
TRBV4-1	TRBJ2-7	TRBD1	19	many	CASSQDRSGGWGVGSEQYF	TGCGCCAGCAGCCAAGATAGGTCAGGGGGATGGGGAGTTGGAAGTGAGCAGTACTTC
TRBV28	TRBJ2-3	.	15	.	CASSPTPPIRDTQYF	TGTGCCAGCAGCCCCACCCCCCCGATTAGGGATACGCAGTATTTT
TRBV7-3	TRBJ2-1	TRBD2	14	many	CASSLGGEYNEQFF	TGTGCCAGCAGCTTAGGGGGGGAGTACAATGAGCAGTTCTTC
TRBV29-1	TRBJ2-1	.	12	few	CSVKPDNNEQFF	TGCAGCGTAAAGCCGGATAATAATGAGCAGTTCTTC
TRBV5-5	TRBJ1-2	.	14	medium-sized	CASSLEAFAVSYTF	TGTGCCAGCAGCTTGGAGGCCTTCGCTGTGAGCTACACCTTC
TRBV15	TRBJ2-2	TRBD1	15	few	CATSRQGADSGELFF	TGTGCCACCAGCAGACAGGGGGCTGATTCCGGGGAGCTGTTTTTT
TRBV7-8	TRBJ1-5	TRBD1	14	many	CASRGTGANQPQHF	TGTGCCAGCAGAGGGACAGGGGCCAATCAGCCCCAGCATTTT
TRBV14	TRBJ1-1	.	14	many	CASSQEWTDTEAFF	TGTGCCAGCAGCCAAGAATGGACAGACACTGAAGCTTTCTTT
TRBV30	TRBJ2-1	.	15	few	CAWSVPRTGYNEQFF	TGTGCCTGGAGTGTACCAAGGACGGGGTACAATGAGCAGTTCTTC
TRBV27	TRBJ1-6	TRBD1	15	many	CASSAGTAYNSPLHF	TGTGCCAGCAGTGCCGGGACAGCCTATAATTCACCCCTCCACTTT
TRBV5-8	TRBJ1-2	.	13	many	CASSSTVGYGYTF	TGTGCCAGCAGCTCGACAGTTGGCTATGGCTACACCTTC
TRBV7-9	TRBJ1-2	TRBD1	13	many	CASSTGTVYGYTF	TGTGCCAGCAGCACTGGGACAGTCTATGGCTACACCTTC
TRBV7-2	TRBJ2-1	TRBD2	15	many	CASSLLAGGSNEQFF	TGTGCCAGCAGCTTACTAGCGGGAGGGTCGAATGAGCAGTTCTTC
TRBV7-2	TRBJ2-3	.	12	many	CASSMYSGSQYF	TGTGCCAGCAGCATGTATAGCGGTTCGCAGTATTTT
TRBV20-1	TRBJ1-6	TRBD1	13	many	CSAQGSGGSPLHF	TGCAGTGCTCAAGGATCAGGGGGATCACCCCTCCACTTT
TRBV5-1	TRBJ2-2	TRBD1	15	many	CASSGGQGATGELFF	TGCGCCAGCAGCGGCGGACAGGGGGCGACCGGGGAGCTGTTTTTT
TRBV19	TRBJ2-1	TRBD2	18	.	CASRQIGTSISSYNEQFF	TGTGCCAGTAGACAAATCGGGACTAGCATAAGCTCCTACAATGAGCAGTTCTTC
TRBV19	TRBJ2-7	.	14	few	CASSIVGKVYEQYF	TGTGCCAGTAGTATAGTTGGCAAAGTCTACGAGCAGTACTTC